One T cell receptor (beta chain) is described in this entry. Germline values: CDR1 DFQATT, CDR2 SNEGSKA (reference sequence). The CDR3 loop spans 13 amino acids. PCR was performed a second time for roughly 6 to 12 cycles using a sample-barcoded 5' primer and a J-beta primer mix. TCRdb re-called the 5' RACE reads with MiXCR, one entry per CDR3 protein. This table has 1.5 million to 2 million distinct CDR3 sequences, less than 50% appearing once. The entry originates in a study of blood T cells in healthy people across ages. Sequenced input: blood. V gene TRBV20-1 combines with J gene TRBJ2-5; D is undetermined. The closer fit of TRBJ2-7 to the DNA end suggests the J call may be wrong. The receptor was derived from a woman aged 35 to 49 in good health. The CDR3 DNA reads TGCAGTGCTTCTGACCCAGGACGGTACGAGCAGTACTTC. It specifies CSASDPGRYEQYF.